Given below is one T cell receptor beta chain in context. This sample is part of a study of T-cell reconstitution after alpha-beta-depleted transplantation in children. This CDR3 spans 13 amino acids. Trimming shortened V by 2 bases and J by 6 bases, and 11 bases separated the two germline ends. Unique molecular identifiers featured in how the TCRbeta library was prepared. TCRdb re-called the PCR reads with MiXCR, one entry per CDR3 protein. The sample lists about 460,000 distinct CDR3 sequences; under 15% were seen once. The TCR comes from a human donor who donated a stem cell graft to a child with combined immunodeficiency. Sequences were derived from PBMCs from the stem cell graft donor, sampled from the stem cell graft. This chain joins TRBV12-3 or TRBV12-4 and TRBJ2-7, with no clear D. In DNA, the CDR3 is TGTGCCAGCAGTTTACGAGTTAAGGCCGAGCAGTACTTC. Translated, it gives CASSLRVKAEQYF.